This T cell receptor beta chain was profiled in a study of cytomegalovirus exposure and HLA in healthy donors. Study results and caveats: The likely explanation for a cluster of highly shared sequence variants was sequencing artifact.

This CDR3 has 13 residues. CDR1 MDHEN and CDR2 SYDVKM come from the germline V gene. V lost 6 bases, J lost 7 bases, and 12 bases lay in between. Comment on this clone: Its antigen is undetermined.

The primer mix had 60 Vbeta and 13 Jbeta primers. The repertoire was sequenced with immunoSEQ multiplex PCR; TCRdb's copy has only in-frame clones and lacks some. The sample contains 210,000 or so clones, 65% to 90% of which appear only once. The sequenced sample was PBMCs. The TCR originated in a girl aged 10 to 17 in good health and CMV-seronegative. V usage is TRBV28 and J usage is TRBJ1-4; D remains ambiguous. CDR3 residues: CASRERIGEKLFF. CDR3 nucleotides: TGTGCCAGCAGAGAGAGGATCGGTGAAAAACTGTTTTTT.